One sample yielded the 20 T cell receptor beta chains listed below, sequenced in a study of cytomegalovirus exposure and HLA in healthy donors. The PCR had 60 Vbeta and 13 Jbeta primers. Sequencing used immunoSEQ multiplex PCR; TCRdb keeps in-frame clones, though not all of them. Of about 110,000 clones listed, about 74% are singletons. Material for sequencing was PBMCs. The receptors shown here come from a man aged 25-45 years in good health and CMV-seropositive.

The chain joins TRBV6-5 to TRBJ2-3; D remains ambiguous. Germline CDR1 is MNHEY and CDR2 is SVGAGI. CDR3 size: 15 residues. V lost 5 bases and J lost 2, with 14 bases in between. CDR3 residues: CASSRETAPTDTQYF. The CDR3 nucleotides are TGTGCCAGCAGTCGAGAAACAGCCCCCACAGATACGCAGTATTTT.

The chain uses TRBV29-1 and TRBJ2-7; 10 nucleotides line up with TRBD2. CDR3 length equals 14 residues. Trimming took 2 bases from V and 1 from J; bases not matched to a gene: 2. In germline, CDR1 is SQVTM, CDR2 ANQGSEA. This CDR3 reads CSVEKRGGSYEQYF. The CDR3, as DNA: TGCAGCGTTGAAAAGCGGGGGGGATCCTACGAGCAGTACTTC.

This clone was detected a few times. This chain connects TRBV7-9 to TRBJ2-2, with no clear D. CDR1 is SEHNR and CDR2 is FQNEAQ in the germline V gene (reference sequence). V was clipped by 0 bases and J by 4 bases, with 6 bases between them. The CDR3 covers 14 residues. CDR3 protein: CASSLAEATGELFF. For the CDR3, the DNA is TGTGCCAGCAGCTTAGCCGAGGCCACCGGGGAGCTGTTTTTT.

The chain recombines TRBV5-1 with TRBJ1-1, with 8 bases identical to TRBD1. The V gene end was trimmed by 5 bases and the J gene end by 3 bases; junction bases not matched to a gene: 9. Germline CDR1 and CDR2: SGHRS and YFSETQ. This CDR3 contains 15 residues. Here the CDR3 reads CASRSQGQEYTEAFF. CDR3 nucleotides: TGCGCCAGCAGGTCGCAGGGACAGGAATACACTGAAGCTTTCTTT.

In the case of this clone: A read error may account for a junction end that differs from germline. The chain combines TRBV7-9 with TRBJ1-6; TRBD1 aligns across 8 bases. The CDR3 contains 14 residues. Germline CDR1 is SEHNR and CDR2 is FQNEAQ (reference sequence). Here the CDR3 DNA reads TGTTCCAGCAGCCCAGGGGGCTTTGGTTCACCCCTCCACTTT. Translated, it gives CSSSPGGFGSPLHF.

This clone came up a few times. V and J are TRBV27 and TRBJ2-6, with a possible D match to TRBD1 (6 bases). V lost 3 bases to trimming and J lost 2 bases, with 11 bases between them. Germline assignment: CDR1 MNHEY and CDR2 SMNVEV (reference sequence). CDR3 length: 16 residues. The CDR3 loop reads CASSLNRAPGANVLTF. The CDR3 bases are TGTGCCAGCAGTTTGAACAGGGCCCCTGGGGCCAACGTCCTGACTTTC.

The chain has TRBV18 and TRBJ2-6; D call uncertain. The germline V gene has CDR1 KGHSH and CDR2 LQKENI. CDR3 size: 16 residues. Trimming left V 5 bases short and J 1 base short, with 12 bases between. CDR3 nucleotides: TGTGCCAGCTCAGGGTCCCAGGTTTCTGGGGCCAACGTCCTGACTTTC. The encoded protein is CASSGSQVSGANVLTF. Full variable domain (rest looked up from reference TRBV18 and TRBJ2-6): NAGVMQNPRHLVRRRGQEARLRCSPMKGHSHVYWYRQLPEEGLKFMVYLQKENIIDESGMPKERFSAEFPKEGPSILRIQQVVRGDSAAYFCASSGSQVSGANVLTFGAGSRLTVL.

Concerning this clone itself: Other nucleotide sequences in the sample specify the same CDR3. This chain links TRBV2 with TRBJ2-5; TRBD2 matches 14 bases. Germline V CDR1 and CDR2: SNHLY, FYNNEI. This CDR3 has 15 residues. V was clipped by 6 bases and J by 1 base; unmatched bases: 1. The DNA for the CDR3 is TGTGCCAGCAGCGGACTAGCGGGGGGCCAAGAGACCCAGTACTTC. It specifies CASSGLAGGQETQYF.

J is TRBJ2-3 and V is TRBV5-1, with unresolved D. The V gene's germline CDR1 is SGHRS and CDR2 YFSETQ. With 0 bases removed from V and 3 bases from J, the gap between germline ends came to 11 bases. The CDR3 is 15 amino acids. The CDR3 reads CASSLARYPTDTQYF. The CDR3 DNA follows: TGCGCCAGCAGCTTGGCCAGGTATCCGACAGATACGCAGTATTTT.

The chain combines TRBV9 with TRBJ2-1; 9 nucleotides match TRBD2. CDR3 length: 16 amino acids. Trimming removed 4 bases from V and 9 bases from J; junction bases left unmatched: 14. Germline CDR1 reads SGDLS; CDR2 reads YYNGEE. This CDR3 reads CASSPTGTSLLGEQFF. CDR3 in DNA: TGTGCCAGCAGCCCTACCGGGACTAGCTTATTGGGTGAGCAGTTCTTC. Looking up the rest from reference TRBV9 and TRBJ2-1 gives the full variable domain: DSGVTQTPKHLITATGQRVTLRCSPRSGDLSVYWYQQSLDQGLQFLIQYYNGEERAKGNILERFSAQQFPDLHSELNLSSLELGDSALYFCASSPTGTSLLGEQFFGPGTRLTVL.

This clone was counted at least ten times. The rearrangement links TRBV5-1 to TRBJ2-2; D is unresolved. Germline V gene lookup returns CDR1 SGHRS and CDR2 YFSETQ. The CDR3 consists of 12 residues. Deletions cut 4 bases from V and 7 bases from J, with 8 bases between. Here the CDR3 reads CASSEPSGELFF. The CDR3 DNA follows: TGCGCCAGCAGCGAGCCTAGCGGGGAGCTGTTTTTT. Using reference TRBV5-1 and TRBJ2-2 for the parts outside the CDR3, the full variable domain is KAGVTQTPRYLIKTRGQQVTLSCSPISGHRSVSWYQQTPGQGLQFLFEYFSETQRNKGNFPGRFSGRQFSNSRSEMNVSTLELGDSALYLCASSEPSGELFFGEGSRLTVL.

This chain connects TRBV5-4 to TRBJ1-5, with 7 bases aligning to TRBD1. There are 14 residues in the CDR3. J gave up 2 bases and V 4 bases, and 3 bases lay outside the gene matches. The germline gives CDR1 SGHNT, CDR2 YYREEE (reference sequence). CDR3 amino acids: CASSLGGGNQPQHF. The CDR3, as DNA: TGTGCCAGCAGCCTAGGGGGCGGCAATCAGCCCCAGCATTTT. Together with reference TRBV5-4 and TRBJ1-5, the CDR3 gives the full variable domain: ETGVTQSPTHLIKTRGQQVTLRCSSQSGHNTVSWYQQALGQGPQFIFQYYREEENGRGNFPPRFSGLQFPNYSSELNVNALELDDSALYLCASSLGGGNQPQHFGDGTRLSIL.

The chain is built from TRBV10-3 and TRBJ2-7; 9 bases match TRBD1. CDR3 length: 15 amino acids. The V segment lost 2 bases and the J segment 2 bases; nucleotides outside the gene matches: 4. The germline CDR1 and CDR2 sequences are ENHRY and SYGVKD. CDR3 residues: CAISEEGQGPYEQYF. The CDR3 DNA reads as TGTGCCATCAGTGAGGAGGGACAGGGACCCTACGAGCAGTACTTC.

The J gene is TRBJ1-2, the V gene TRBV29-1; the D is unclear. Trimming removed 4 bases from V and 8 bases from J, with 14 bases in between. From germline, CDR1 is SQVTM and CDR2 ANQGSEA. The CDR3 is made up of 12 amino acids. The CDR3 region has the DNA TGCAGCGTTGGAGGCGGGAGTGGCGGCTACACCTTC. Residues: CSVGGGSGGYTF.

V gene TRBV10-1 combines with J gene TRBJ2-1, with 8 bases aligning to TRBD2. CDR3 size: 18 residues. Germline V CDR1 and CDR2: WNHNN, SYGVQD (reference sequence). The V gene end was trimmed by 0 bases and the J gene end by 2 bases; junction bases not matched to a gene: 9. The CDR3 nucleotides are TGCGCCAGCAGTGAGTCGAGCCCTAGCGGGCCCCCCTACAATGAGCAGTTCTTC. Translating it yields CASSESSPSGPPYNEQFF.

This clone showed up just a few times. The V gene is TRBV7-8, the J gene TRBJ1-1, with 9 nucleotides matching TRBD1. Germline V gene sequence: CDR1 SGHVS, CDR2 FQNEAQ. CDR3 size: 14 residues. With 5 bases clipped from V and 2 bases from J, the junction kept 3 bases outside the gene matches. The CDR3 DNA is TGTGCCAGCAGCACGGACAGGGGTAACACTGAAGCTTTCTTT. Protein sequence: CASSTDRGNTEAFF.

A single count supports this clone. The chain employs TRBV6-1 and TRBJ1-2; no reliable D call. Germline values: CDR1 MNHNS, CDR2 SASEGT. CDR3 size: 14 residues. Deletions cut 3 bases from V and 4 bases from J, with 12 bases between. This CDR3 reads CASSERVPLYGYTF. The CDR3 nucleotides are TGTGCCAGCAGTGAGAGGGTGCCCCTCTATGGCTACACCTTC.

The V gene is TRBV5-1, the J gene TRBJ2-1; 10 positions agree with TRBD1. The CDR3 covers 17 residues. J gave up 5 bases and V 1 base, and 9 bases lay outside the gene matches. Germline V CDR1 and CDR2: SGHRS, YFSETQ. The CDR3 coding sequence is TGCGCCAGCAGCTTGTGGTCCGGGACAGGGGCACACAATGAGCAGTTCTTC. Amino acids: CASSLWSGTGAHNEQFF.

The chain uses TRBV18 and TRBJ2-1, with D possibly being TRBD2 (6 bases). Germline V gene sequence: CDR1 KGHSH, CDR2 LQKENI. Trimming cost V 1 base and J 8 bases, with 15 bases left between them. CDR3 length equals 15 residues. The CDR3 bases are TGTGCCAGCTCACCACGAGGGGACTTTCTCGATGAGCAGTTCTTC. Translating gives CASSPRGDFLDEQFF.

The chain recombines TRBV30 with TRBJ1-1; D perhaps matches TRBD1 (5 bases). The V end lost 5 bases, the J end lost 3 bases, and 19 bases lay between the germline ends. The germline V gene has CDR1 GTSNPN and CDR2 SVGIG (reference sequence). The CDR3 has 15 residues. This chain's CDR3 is CAWGAPASADTEAFF. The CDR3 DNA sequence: TGTGCCTGGGGGGCCCCTGCGTCGGCCGACACTGAAGCTTTCTTT.